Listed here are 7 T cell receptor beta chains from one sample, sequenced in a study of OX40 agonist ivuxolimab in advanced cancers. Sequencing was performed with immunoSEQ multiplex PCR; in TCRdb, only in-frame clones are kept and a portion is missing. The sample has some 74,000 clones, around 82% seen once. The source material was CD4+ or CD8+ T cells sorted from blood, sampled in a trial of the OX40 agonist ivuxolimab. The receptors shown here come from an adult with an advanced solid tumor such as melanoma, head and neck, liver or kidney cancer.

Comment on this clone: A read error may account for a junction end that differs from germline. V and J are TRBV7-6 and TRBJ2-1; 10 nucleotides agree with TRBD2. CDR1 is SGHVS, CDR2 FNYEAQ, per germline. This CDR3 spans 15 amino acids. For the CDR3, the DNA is TGTGCCAGCAGTTTAGCGGGAGGTAACTACAATGAGCAGTTCTTC. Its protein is CASSLAGGNYNEQFF.

The CDR3 sequence: CASSSPGAVTGGSEQYF. The CDR3 DNA follows: TGTGCCAGCAGCTCGCCCGGGGCCGTCACAGGGGGTAGCGAGCAGTACTTC. The chain couples TRBV11-3 to TRBJ2-7, with 8 bases identical to TRBD1. Germline CDR1 and CDR2: SGHNT and YENEEA. The V gene end was trimmed by 4 bases and the J gene end by 6 bases; junction bases not matched to a gene: 17. The CDR3 runs 17 residues.

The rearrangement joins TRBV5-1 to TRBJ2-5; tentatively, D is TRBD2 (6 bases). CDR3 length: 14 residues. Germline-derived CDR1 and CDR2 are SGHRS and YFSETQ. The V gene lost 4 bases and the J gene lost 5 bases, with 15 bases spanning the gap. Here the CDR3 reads CASSVGSGGETQYF. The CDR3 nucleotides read TGCGCCAGCAGCGTGGGGTCCGGGGGTGAGACCCAGTACTTC.

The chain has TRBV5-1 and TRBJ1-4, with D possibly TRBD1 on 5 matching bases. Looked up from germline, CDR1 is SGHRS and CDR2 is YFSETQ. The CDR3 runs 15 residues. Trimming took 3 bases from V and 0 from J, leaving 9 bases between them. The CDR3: CASSWGTATNEKLFF. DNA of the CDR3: TGCGCCAGCAGCTGGGGCACAGCAACTAATGAAAAACTGTTTTTT.

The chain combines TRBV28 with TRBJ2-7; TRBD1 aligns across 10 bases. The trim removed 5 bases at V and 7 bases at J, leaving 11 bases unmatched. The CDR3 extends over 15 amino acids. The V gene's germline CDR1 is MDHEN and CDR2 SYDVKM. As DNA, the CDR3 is TGTGCCAGCAGTCCCTGGGACAGGGGAACGGCGGAGCAGTACTTC. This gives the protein CASSPWDRGTAEQYF.

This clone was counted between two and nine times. In nucleotides, the CDR3 is TGCGCCAGCAGCCCCTCACAGAACACCGGGGAGCTGTTTTTT. Translation: CASSPSQNTGELFF. The chain has TRBV4-1 and TRBJ2-2; D remains ambiguous. V dropped 4 bases and J dropped 1 base, with 7 bases sitting between them. The CDR3 spans 14 residues. The V gene's germline CDR1 is MGHRA and CDR2 YSYEKL.

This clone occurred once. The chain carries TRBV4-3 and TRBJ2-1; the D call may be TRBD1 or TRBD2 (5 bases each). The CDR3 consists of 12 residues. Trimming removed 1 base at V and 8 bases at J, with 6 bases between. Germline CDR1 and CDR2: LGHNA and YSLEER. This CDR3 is CASSQVGDEQFF. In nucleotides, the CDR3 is TGCGCCAGCAGCCAAGTGGGGGATGAGCAGTTCTTC.